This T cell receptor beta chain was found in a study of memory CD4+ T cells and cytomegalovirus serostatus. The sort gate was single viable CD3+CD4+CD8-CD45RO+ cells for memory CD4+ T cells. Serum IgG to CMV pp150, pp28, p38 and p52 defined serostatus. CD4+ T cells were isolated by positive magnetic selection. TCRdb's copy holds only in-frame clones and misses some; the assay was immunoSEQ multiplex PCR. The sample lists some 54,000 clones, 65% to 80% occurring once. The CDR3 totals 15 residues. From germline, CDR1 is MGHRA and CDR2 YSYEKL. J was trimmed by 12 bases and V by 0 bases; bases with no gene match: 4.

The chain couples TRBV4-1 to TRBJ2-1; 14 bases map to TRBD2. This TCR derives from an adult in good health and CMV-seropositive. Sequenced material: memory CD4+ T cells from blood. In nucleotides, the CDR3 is TGCGCCAGCAGCCAAGACGGGACTAGCGGGAGAGGGCAGTTCTTC. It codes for CASSQDGTSGRGQFF.